These 24 T cell receptor beta chains share one sample of origin, sequenced in a study of blood T cell repertoires in COVID-19. TCRdb keeps only in-frame clones here, not all; method: immunoSEQ multiplex PCR. The table has about 74,000 clones, approximately 91% seen once; the top ten hold around 2.7%. Sequences were obtained from peripheral blood. The receptors come from a man aged 65 to 85 with active or convalescent COVID-19.

This chain links TRBV5-1 with TRBJ2-2, with no clear D. The V gene lost 1 base and the J gene lost 2 bases, with 15 bases spanning the gap. Germline V CDR1 and CDR2: SGHRS, YFSETQ. This CDR3 is built from 17 residues. The CDR3 is CASSLLSQRLNTGELFF. The CDR3, as DNA: TGCGCCAGCAGCTTGTTGTCACAACGACTCAACACCGGGGAGCTGTTTTTT.

The V gene is TRBV7-9, the J gene TRBJ2-7; no clear D. The CDR3 extends over 11 amino acids. V lost 2 bases to trimming and J lost 4 bases, with 3 bases between them. Per germline, CDR1 SEHNR and CDR2 FQNEAQ (reference sequence). CDR3 nucleotide sequence: TGTGCCAGCAGCTTAACATACGAGCAGTACTTC. Translating it yields CASSLTYEQYF.

The rearrangement joins TRBV10-2 to TRBJ1-6; the match to TRBD1 covers 8 bases. Trimming removed 5 bases from V and 10 bases from J; junction bases left unmatched: 7. Germline V gives CDR1 WSHSY, CDR2 SAAADI. The CDR3 is made up of 14 amino acids. The CDR3 sequence is CASSLGQGWSPLHF. CDR3 in DNA: TGCGCCAGCAGTTTAGGACAGGGATGGTCACCCCTCCACTTT.

J is TRBJ2-3 and V is TRBV24-1; TRBD1 matches at 7 bases. The CDR3 totals 14 residues. CDR1 is KGHDR, CDR2 SFDVKD, per germline. V gave up 7 bases and J gave up 2 bases; unmatched junction bases: 5. This CDR3 reads CATSGQDITDTQYF. For the CDR3, the DNA is TGTGCCACCAGCGGACAGGACATCACAGATACGCAGTATTTT.

The J gene is TRBJ2-7, the V gene TRBV5-1; a possible D gene is TRBD1 (5 bases). The length of the CDR3 is 15 residues. Trimming stripped 5 bases from V and 0 bases from J, with 15 bases between. Germline V gene lookup returns CDR1 SGHRS and CDR2 YFSETQ. CDR3 bases: TGCGCCAGCAGTCGCCTTCAGGGAAGCTCCTACGAGCAGTACTTC. Protein sequence: CASSRLQGSSYEQYF. The variable domain in full, completed from reference TRBV5-1 and TRBJ2-7, reads KAGVTQTPRYLIKTRGQQVTLSCSPISGHRSVSWYQQTPGQGLQFLFEYFSETQRNKGNFPGRFSGRQFSNSRSEMNVSTLELGDSALYLCASSRLQGSSYEQYFGPGTRLTVT.

The chain joins TRBV10-1 to TRBJ2-1, with 8 bases matching TRBD2. The CDR3 has 15 residues. CDR1 WNHNN and CDR2 SYGVQD come from the germline V gene (reference sequence). V trimming: 0 bases; J trimming: 10 bases; junction bases outside the gene matches: 8. The CDR3 loop is CASSESGTRGKEQFF. The CDR3, as DNA: TGCGCCAGCAGTGAGTCCGGGACTAGGGGCAAGGAGCAGTTCTTC.

The V call is TRBV6-5, the J call TRBJ1-6; D is perhaps TRBD1 (5 bases). This CDR3 contains 15 residues. From germline, CDR1 is MNHEY and CDR2 SVGAGI. Deletions cut 5 bases from V and 10 bases from J, with 18 bases between. CDR3 in amino acids: CASSTRDSRGSPLHF. DNA for the CDR3: TGTGCCAGCAGTACCCGGGACTCTCGTGGGTCACCCCTCCACTTT.

This rearrangement joins TRBV25-1 to TRBJ1-4; 7 nucleotides align to TRBD1. The junction had 6 bases not matched to a gene; V was cut back by 5 bases and J by 3 bases. CDR3 size: 15 residues. CDR1 MGHDK and CDR2 SYGVNS come from the germline V gene. CDR3 nucleotides: TGTGCCAGCAGTACCCACAGGGGTGCTAATGAAAAACTGTTTTTT. It yields the protein CASSTHRGANEKLFF.

The chain couples TRBV7-9 to TRBJ2-3, with TRBD1 identical over 10 bases. Unmatched junction bases numbered 4, after V lost 5 bases and J lost 5 bases. The germline gives CDR1 SEHNR, CDR2 FQNEAQ (reference sequence). This CDR3 is built from 14 residues. The DNA for the CDR3 is TGTGCCAGCAGCCAGGGACAGGGGATAGATACGCAGTATTTT. It encodes CASSQGQGIDTQYF.

This chain connects TRBV5-1 to TRBJ2-3; D may be TRBD2 (6 bases). CDR1 and CDR2 from the germline V gene are SGHRS and YFSETQ. The CDR3 spans 16 residues. Trimming pared 4 bases from V and 4 bases from J, leaving 19 bases between. The CDR3 DNA reads as TGCGCCAGCAGCCTGGGGGACTCCCCTTGGGCAGATACGCAGTATTTT. Translation gives CASSLGDSPWADTQYF.

The rearrangement links TRBV5-1 to TRBJ1-1; possible D gene TRBD1, 6 bases. Trimming stripped 2 bases from V and 0 bases from J, with 14 bases between. The length of the CDR3 is 16 residues. Germline assignment: CDR1 SGHRS and CDR2 YFSETQ. CDR3 in DNA: TGCGCCAGCAGCTTACAGGGAGCCTCGATGAACACTGAAGCTTTCTTT. It is translated as CASSLQGASMNTEAFF. Full variable domain (rest looked up from reference TRBV5-1 and TRBJ1-1): KAGVTQTPRYLIKTRGQQVTLSCSPISGHRSVSWYQQTPGQGLQFLFEYFSETQRNKGNFPGRFSGRQFSNSRSEMNVSTLELGDSALYLCASSLQGASMNTEAFFGQGTRLTVV.

The rearrangement joins TRBV5-1 to TRBJ1-3, with D tentatively TRBD1 (6 bases). The V gene's germline CDR1 is SGHRS and CDR2 YFSETQ. V lost 4 bases, J lost 7 bases, and 18 bases lay in between. CDR3 length: 15 residues. CDR3 DNA: TGCGCCAGCAGCGGACCGGACAGCCGGCCGAACACCATATATTTT. As protein: CASSGPDSRPNTIYF.

The chain is built from TRBV25-1 and TRBJ1-4; D gene uncertain. Looked up from germline, CDR1 is MGHDK and CDR2 is SYGVNS. Trimming took 3 bases from V and 7 from J, leaving 12 bases between them. The CDR3 runs to 14 residues. CDR3 loop: CASSDPGFTEKLFF. DNA of the CDR3: TGTGCCAGCAGTGACCCCGGGTTTACTGAAAAACTGTTTTTT.

The chain combines TRBV6-6 with TRBJ1-2; 9 nucleotides match TRBD1. The CDR3 is 13 residues long. V lost 6 bases and J lost 6; bases outside the gene matches: 5. Germline V gives CDR1 MNHNY, CDR2 SVGAGI (reference sequence). Written as DNA, the CDR3 is TGTGCCAGCAGACCGGGACAGGGACATGGCTACACCTTC. This encodes CASRPGQGHGYTF.

The rearrangement joins TRBV7-9 to TRBJ2-4; tentatively, D is TRBD2 (5 bases). This CDR3 is 15 amino acids long. The V end was cut by 5 bases, the J end by 1 base, with 12 bases between. Per germline, CDR1 SEHNR and CDR2 FQNEAQ (reference sequence). The CDR3 here is CASSDVGSAKNIQYF. CDR3 nucleotide sequence: TGTGCCAGCAGCGATGTAGGGAGCGCCAAAAACATTCAGTACTTC.

This clone has just one count. The genes are TRBV30 and TRBJ2-7; D possibly corresponds to TRBD1 (5 bases). Germline V gene sequence: CDR1 GTSNPN, CDR2 SVGIG (reference sequence). The CDR3 is made up of 13 amino acids. Trimming shortened V by 0 bases and J by 2 bases, and 8 bases separated the two germline ends. CDR3 loop: CAWSVDSTYEQYF. The CDR3 nucleotides are TGTGCCTGGAGTGTAGACAGCACCTACGAGCAGTACTTC.

The V call is TRBV20-1, the J call TRBJ1-1; 7 positions match TRBD1. With V trimmed by 6 bases and J by 9 bases, 7 bases remained unmatched. Germline CDR1 and CDR2: DFQATT and SNEGSKA (reference sequence). This CDR3 comprises 11 residues. As DNA, the CDR3 is TGCAGTGCGACCTACAGGGGAAAAGCTTTCTTT. This translates into CSATYRGKAFF.

This rearrangement joins TRBV3-1 (or the pseudogene TRBV3-2) to TRBJ2-1; possibly TRBD2 for D (5 bases). CDR3 length equals 14 residues. CDR1 is LGHDT, CDR2 YNNKEL, per germline (reference sequence). V was shortened by 0 bases and J by 6 bases, with 9 bases between the two germline ends. The CDR3 loop reads CASSQDWTSNEQFF. The CDR3 DNA reads TGTGCCAGCAGCCAAGATTGGACTTCCAATGAGCAGTTCTTC.

The chain uses TRBV7-9 and TRBJ1-6, with 7 bases matching TRBD1. V was clipped by 4 bases and J by 5 bases; unmatched bases: 5. The germline V gene encodes CDR1 SEHNR and CDR2 FQNEAQ (reference sequence). CDR3 size: 15 residues. CDR3 amino acids: CASSSRQGDNSPLHF. The CDR3 DNA sequence: TGTGCCAGCAGCTCCCGACAGGGCGATAATTCACCCCTCCACTTT.

The chain has TRBV2 and TRBJ2-3, with 10 bases lining up with TRBD2. The V and J ends lost 3 bases and 5 bases, in that order; junction bases with no gene match: 8. The CDR3 consists of 16 residues. Germline V gene sequence: CDR1 SNHLY, CDR2 FYNNEI. The CDR3 is CASSDRLAGVGDTQYF. DNA for the CDR3: TGTGCCAGCAGTGATCGGCTAGCGGGAGTGGGAGATACGCAGTATTTT.

The rearrangement joins TRBV2 to TRBJ1-2; no firm D call. Trimming stripped 6 bases from V and 8 bases from J, with 16 bases between. This CDR3 contains 13 residues. CDR1 is SNHLY and CDR2 is FYNNEI in the germline V gene. DNA for the CDR3: TGTGCCAGCAGCGCGGACTTTGGTCGAGGCTACACCTTC. Translating it yields CASSADFGRGYTF.

J is TRBJ2-5 and V is TRBV28; no reliable D call. The CDR3 is 13 residues long. Trimming left V 3 bases short and J 5 bases short, with 10 bases between. The germline CDR1 and CDR2 sequences are MDHEN and SYDVKM. The CDR3 is CASSLSAWETQYF. The CDR3 nucleotides are TGTGCCAGCAGTTTGAGTGCGTGGGAGACCCAGTACTTC.

The gene calls are TRBV27 and TRBJ1-5; a possible D gene is TRBD1 (5 bases). Trimming pared 3 bases from V and 10 bases from J, leaving 19 bases between. The CDR3 is 15 residues long. Per germline, CDR1 MNHEY and CDR2 SMNVEV (reference sequence). CDR3 coding DNA: TGTGCCAGCAGTTTCCCCTACAGGAACGAAATACCCCAGCATTTT. The encoded protein is CASSFPYRNEIPQHF.

The chain is built from TRBV5-4 and TRBJ2-3, with D perhaps matching TRBD2 (7 bases). Germline CDR1 and CDR2: SGHNT and YYREEE (reference sequence). V shed 4 bases and J shed 4 bases, with 16 bases lying between them. The CDR3 totals 15 residues. The CDR3, as DNA: TGTGCCAGCAGCCGAGGGCGGGGGCGGGCAGATACGCAGTATTTT. This sequence encodes CASSRGRGRADTQYF.